This T cell receptor beta chain was sequenced in a study of regulatory T cells in long-lasting Graves disease. This clonotype was counted at least ten times. Time point given: newly diagnosed GD, antithyroid drugs for less than 3 months. Following extraction of RNA from PBMCs, that RNA was used to make the TCR library. Each of the patients was recruited from an endocrinology department situated in Xi'an, China. From germline, CDR1 is KGHSH and CDR2 LQKENI. The CDR3 covers 16 residues. Trimming left V 3 bases short and J 4 bases short, with 15 bases between. Relying on iRepertoire HTBI primers and Arm-PCR of CDR3 regions, the team built TCR beta libraries. TCRdb redid the calling of the multiplex PCR reads with MiXCR, one entry per CDR3 protein. In the table there are over 450,000 distinct CDR3 sequences, around 12% of which are singletons. This same sample was also taken into another study, of T cells in Graves' hyperthyroidism and ophthalmopathy.

The receptor was derived from a woman between 25 and 40 years old with Graves disease. This sample comprised peripheral blood mononuclear cells (PBMCs), obtained at new diagnosis, from a patient treated with antithyroid drugs. The chain combines TRBV18 with TRBJ2-2; D ambiguous. CDR3: CASSPRWATITGELFF. The CDR3 DNA sequence: TGTGCCAGCTCACCTCGTTGGGCCACAATCACCGGGGAGCTGTTTTTT.